The sequence of this TCR beta chain was determined in a study of T cell repertoires in cytomegalovirus infection. The table lists this clonotype with a few counts. TCRdb re-derived calls from the reads in MiXCR, one entry per CDR3 protein. This sample carries 500,000 to 600,000 distinct CDR3 sequences, approximately 16% of them seen once, and the ten largest clones take about 24%. The germline gives CDR1 SQVTM, CDR2 ANQGSEA. Trimming took 5 bases from V and 6 from J, leaving 8 bases between them. This CDR3 spans 11 amino acids. Sequencing used CD8+ T cells from PBMCs. This TCR was sampled from a human donor in good health (CMV status not recorded). Some clones in this sample may be carry-over from other donors' samples. The genes are TRBV29-1 and TRBJ2-1; D possibly corresponds to TRBD2 (6 bases). CDR3 residues: CSVLGGNEQFF. CDR3 DNA sequence: TGCAGCGTTCTGGGGGGCAATGAGCAGTTCTTC.